This entry features one T cell receptor (beta chain) sequence. These data belong to a study of control samples from healthy donors and cancer patients. The length of the CDR3 is 17 residues. Repertoires were generated with immunoSEQ multiplex PCR, while TCRdb's copy carries only in-frame clones and drops some. The top ten hold roughly 1.9% of the sample, which has over 100,000 clones, around 93% seen once. This chain connects TRBV21-1 to TRBJ2-7; TRBD2, the D gene given by the table, was not confirmed from the DNA. TRBV21-1 is termed a pseudogene. The sequencing input was blood. The TCR originated in a woman aged 45-60 years in good health. CDR3 region: CADDVGRRTKSSYEQYF. The CDR3, as DNA: TGTGCGGATGACGTGGGACGGCGGACTAAATCTTCCTACGAGCAGTACTTC.